The 20 T cell receptor beta chains below were found in one sample sequenced in a study of blood T cells in healthy people across ages. PCR was performed a second time for about 7 to 12 cycles using a sample-barcoded 5' primer and a J-beta primer mix. Using its own MiXCR run on the 5' RACE reads, TCRdb lists one record per CDR3 protein. The table has about 730,000 distinct CDR3 sequences, 35% to 45% seen once. Source material: blood. All receptors derive from a woman in her sixties in good health.

The J gene is TRBJ1-5, the V gene TRBV2, with 9 bases fitting TRBD1. CDR1 and CDR2 (germline): SNHLY, FYNNEI. There are 15 residues in the CDR3. With 6 bases clipped from V and 3 bases from J, the junction kept 6 bases outside the gene matches. CDR3 protein: CASRAGTGTNQPQHF. In nucleotides, the CDR3 is TGTGCCAGCAGGGCCGGGACAGGGACCAATCAGCCCCAGCATTTT.

V gene TRBV12-3 or TRBV12-4 combines with J gene TRBJ2-1, with 8 bases lining up with TRBD2. The junction had 5 bases not matched to a gene; V was cut back by 1 base and J by 9 bases. The CDR3 spans 14 residues. The CDR3, as DNA: TGTGCCAGCAGTTTAGGAGCGGGAGTTCGTGAGCAGTTCTTC. It specifies CASSLGAGVREQFF.

The chain is built from TRBV3-1 and TRBJ1-5; possible D gene TRBD1, 5 bases. Germline V gene lookup returns CDR1 LGHDT and CDR2 YNNKEL (reference sequence). The CDR3 totals 14 residues. Trimming shortened V by 2 bases and J by 5 bases, and 10 bases separated the two germline ends. The CDR3 region is CASSQRGRDQPQHF. The CDR3 region has the DNA TGTGCCAGCAGCCAAAGGGGCAGGGATCAGCCCCAGCATTTT.

This clonotype has more than one count but fewer than ten. The V call is TRBV7-3, the J call TRBJ2-6, with a weak D call TRBD1 (5 bases). CDR1 SGHTA and CDR2 FQGTGA come from the germline V gene. The CDR3 contains 16 residues. V lost 0 bases and J 1 base, leaving 7 bases between the germline ends. The chain's CDR3 is CASSLTRQSGANVLTF. The CDR3 DNA follows: TGTGCCAGCAGCTTAACTCGACAGTCTGGGGCCAACGTCCTGACTTTC.

The chain combines TRBV5-1 with TRBJ2-3; D tentatively reads TRBD1 or TRBD2 (5 bases each). V shed 0 bases and J shed 0 bases, with 8 bases lying between them. The CDR3 has 15 amino acids. Looked up from germline, CDR1 is SGHRS and CDR2 is YFSETQ. The CDR3 DNA follows: TGCGCCAGCAGCTTGGCTGGGGACAGCACAGATACGCAGTATTTT. Amino acid sequence: CASSLAGDSTDTQYF.

This clonotype has just a few counts. The chain links TRBV5-1 to TRBJ2-1; possible D gene TRBD2, 6 bases. CDR3 length: 16 residues. The V end lost 0 bases, the J end lost 9 bases, and 19 bases lay between the germline ends. Per the germline V gene, CDR1 is SGHRS and CDR2 is YFSETQ. The CDR3 protein is CASSLGAGTRATEQFF. The CDR3 DNA is TGCGCCAGCAGCTTGGGGGCGGGGACCCGAGCTACTGAGCAGTTCTTC.

V is TRBV5-4 and J is TRBJ2-5, with D perhaps matching TRBD1 (5 bases). The end of the DNA fits TRBJ2-7 better, so the J call may be wrong. This CDR3 is built from 13 residues. The germline gives CDR1 SGHNT, CDR2 YYREEE (reference sequence). The CDR3: CASKNRTTYEQYF. The CDR3 region has the DNA TGTGCCAGCAAGAACAGGACAACCTACGAGCAGTACTTC.

V usage is TRBV3-1 and J usage is TRBJ2-1; D may be TRBD1 (5 bases). The CDR3 is made up of 16 amino acids. Germline CDR1 reads LGHDT; CDR2 reads YNNKEL (reference sequence). V was trimmed by 0 bases and J by 5 bases, leaving 14 bases between them. This CDR3 is CASSQDPGIRNNEQFF. CDR3 nucleotide sequence: TGTGCCAGCAGCCAAGATCCAGGGATTCGGAACAATGAGCAGTTCTTC.

The chain employs TRBV27 and TRBJ2-1; perhaps D is TRBD1 or TRBD2 (7 bases each). This CDR3 has 17 amino acids. V was pared by 8 bases and J by 5 bases, with 25 bases between. Germline loops: CDR1 MNHEY, CDR2 SMNVEV (reference sequence). The CDR3 is CASGGQRNRGTNNEQFF. The CDR3, as DNA: TGTGCCAGCGGGGGACAGAGAAACCGGGGGACTAACAATGAGCAGTTCTTC.

The chain carries TRBV2 and TRBJ2-7; the D is unclear. V shed 6 bases and J shed 2 bases, with 8 bases lying between them. Germline CDR1 reads SNHLY; CDR2 reads FYNNEI. The CDR3 sequence is 12 residues long. In nucleotides, the CDR3 is TGTGCCAGCAGCAAAACTACCTACGAGCAGTACTTC. Translated: CASSKTTYEQYF.

This chain uses TRBV7-8 with TRBJ2-3, with D perhaps matching TRBD1 or TRBD2 (6 bases each). The CDR3 covers 16 residues. Germline-derived CDR1 and CDR2 are SGHVS and FQNEAQ. The V and J ends lost 5 bases and 4 bases respectively, with 19 bases between them. In DNA, the CDR3 is TGTGCCAGCAGCCCTTCCCGGGGGCTACACTCAGATACGCAGTATTTT. Amino acids: CASSPSRGLHSDTQYF.

This clonotype was seen a single time. At one boundary the junction diverges from the germline segment, which might be a read error. The chain combines TRBV20-1 with TRBJ1-6; weak D call: TRBD1 (6 bases). The CDR3 loop spans 19 amino acids. Germline V gene lookup returns CDR1 DFQATT and CDR2 SNEGSKA (reference sequence). CDR3: CSARGSFEGGISYNSPPHF. DNA for the CDR3: TGCAGTGCTAGAGGATCGTTTGAGGGGGGTATTTCCTATAATTCACCCCCCCACTTT.

This chain links TRBV27 with TRBJ2-6; D is ambiguous. The germline CDR1 and CDR2 sequences are MNHEY and SMNVEV (reference sequence). This CDR3 is 15 amino acids long. Between the trimmed V and J ends, which lost 1 base and 4 bases, there was a span of 8 bases. CDR3 nucleotides: TGTGCCAGCAGTTTATACAATTCCGGGGCCAACGTCCTGACTTTC. Translating gives CASSLYNSGANVLTF.

This clonotype was seen more than once but under ten times. J is TRBJ2-7 and V is TRBV3-1; D remains unclear. Between the trimmed V and J ends, which lost 1 base and 2 bases, there was a span of 12 bases. The CDR3 contains 15 residues. Germline values: CDR1 LGHDT, CDR2 YNNKEL (reference sequence). The CDR3 spells CASSQADRGPYEQYF. Written as DNA, the CDR3 is TGTGCCAGCAGCCAAGCGGACCGCGGTCCCTACGAGCAGTACTTC.

V gene TRBV21-1 combines with J gene TRBJ1-6; the table names TRBD1, a call not compared with the DNA. TRBV21-1 counts as a pseudogene. CDR3 length: 16 amino acids. CDR3 sequence: CASSTAGERGGSPLHF. DNA of the CDR3: TGTGCCAGCAGCACGGCGGGGGAACGTGGGGGGTCACCCCTCCACTTT.

CDR3 bases: TGTGCCACCAGCACCCCACCCGGTGGCTACACCTTC. This gives the protein CATSTPPGGYTF. The V gene is TRBV15, the J gene TRBJ1-2; D gene uncertain. V was pared by 4 bases and J by 7 bases, with 10 bases between. There are 12 residues in the CDR3. Germline CDR1 and CDR2: LNHNV and YYDKDF (reference sequence).

The CDR3 here is CSARGSRSTEAFF. CDR3 coding DNA: TGCAGTGCTAGAGGATCGAGGTCCACTGAAGCTTTCTTT. The chain couples TRBV20-1 to TRBJ1-1; D not resolved. Germline CDR1 is DFQATT and CDR2 is SNEGSKA (reference sequence). This CDR3 has 13 residues. The germline V and J ends were trimmed by 1 base and 4 bases, with 10 bases remaining between them.

The chain carries TRBV29-1 and TRBJ2-1; 8 bases align to TRBD2. J was trimmed by 5 bases and V by 8 bases; bases with no gene match: 5. The germline V gene has CDR1 SQVTM and CDR2 ANQGSEA. The CDR3 consists of 12 residues. The CDR3 loop reads CSITSGHNEQFF. Here the CDR3 DNA reads TGCAGCATTACTAGCGGCCACAATGAGCAGTTCTTC.

This chain connects TRBV18 to TRBJ2-1; a weak D match, TRBD1 (6 bases). The V gene lost 6 bases and the J gene lost 4 bases, with 19 bases spanning the gap. CDR1 and CDR2 from the germline V gene are KGHSH and LQKENI. The CDR3 extends over 16 amino acids. The CDR3 sequence is CASSPTGSTVYNEQFF. The CDR3 DNA sequence: TGTGCCAGCTCGCCCACAGGGTCGACGGTGTACAATGAGCAGTTCTTC.

The CDR3 DNA sequence: TGTGCCAGCAGCTATCGGGACACCTACAATGAGCAGTTCTTC. Protein: CASSYRDTYNEQFF. The chain joins TRBV11-2 to TRBJ2-1; possible D gene TRBD1, 6 bases. Trimming shortened V by 4 bases and J by 2 bases, and 9 bases separated the two germline ends. The CDR3 length is 14 residues. The germline V gene encodes CDR1 SGHAT and CDR2 FQNNGV.